Presented here are 14 T cell receptor beta chains from one specimen sequenced in a study of blood T cell repertoires in COVID-19. The method was immunoSEQ multiplex PCR; TCRdb's version includes in-frame clones alone and lacks a portion of them. The sample has 250,000 to 300,000 clones, about 85% seen once. The sample consisted of peripheral blood. Receptor source: a woman aged 50 to 60 who had recovered from COVID-19.

The V call is TRBV4-1, the J call TRBJ1-4; the match to TRBD1 covers 7 bases. The V gene end was trimmed by 7 bases and the J gene end by 5 bases; junction bases not matched to a gene: 10. In germline, CDR1 is MGHRA, CDR2 YSYEKL. The CDR3 covers 15 residues. CDR3 DNA sequence: TGCGCCAGCAACTATAGGGACAGCCAGAATGAAAAACTGTTTTTT. It yields the protein CASNYRDSQNEKLFF.

This clone was seen only once. This chain links TRBV6-5 with TRBJ2-1; D not certain. The V end lost 6 bases, the J end lost 6 bases, and 6 bases lay between the germline ends. Germline loops: CDR1 MNHEY, CDR2 SVGAGI. The CDR3 consists of 11 residues. The CDR3 loop reads CASSRSNEQFF. The CDR3, as DNA: TGTGCCAGCAGCCGGAGCAATGAGCAGTTCTTC.

With regard to this clone: Other DNA sequences within the sample encode an identical CDR3. This chain connects TRBV27 to TRBJ1-2, with D possibly TRBD1 on 6 matching bases. Looked up from germline, CDR1 is MNHEY and CDR2 is SMNVEV (reference sequence). The CDR3 is 14 amino acids. V was cut by 2 bases and J by 4 bases, with 11 bases left in between. CDR3 region: CASSLGGQPYGYTF. CDR3 in DNA: TGTGCCAGCAGTTTAGGAGGACAGCCCTATGGCTACACCTTC.

The DNA for the CDR3 is TGTGCCAGCAGCCCGTGGGGGGTAGGTGGAAACACCATATATTTT. It translates to CASSPWGVGGNTIYF. The chain links TRBV5-6 to TRBJ1-3; D possibly corresponds to TRBD1 (5 bases). The CDR3 sequence is 15 residues long. CDR1 is SGHDT and CDR2 is YYEEEE in the germline V gene. With 4 bases removed from V and 3 bases from J, the gap between germline ends came to 14 bases.

V usage is TRBV18 and J usage is TRBJ2-2, with 7 bases fitting TRBD2. CDR1 and CDR2 (germline): KGHSH, LQKENI. Unmatched junction bases numbered 10, after V lost 0 bases and J lost 6 bases. The CDR3 has 17 residues. Here the CDR3 DNA reads TGTGCCAGCTCACCACCGAGCCGAGGACTAGGGGCCGGGGAGCTGTTTTTT. It is translated as CASSPPSRGLGAGELFF.

This chain uses TRBV4-3 with TRBJ1-1; 7 nucleotides match TRBD1. V shed 0 bases, J shed 5 bases, and the junction held 6 bases outside the gene matches. The CDR3 has 15 residues. The germline CDR1 and CDR2 sequences are LGHNA and YSLEER. The CDR3 DNA sequence: TGCGCCAGCAGCCAAGATAGACCCAGGGGGACTGAAGCTTTCTTT. This gives the protein CASSQDRPRGTEAFF.

The V call is TRBV20-1, the J call TRBJ2-3, with 15 bases aligning to TRBD2. Trimming at V came to 3 bases and at J to 4 bases, leaving 8 bases not matched to a gene. The germline V gene has CDR1 DFQATT and CDR2 SNEGSKA (reference sequence). The CDR3 extends over 17 amino acids. Here the CDR3 reads CSASGPRTSGGADTQYF. Here the CDR3 DNA reads TGCAGTGCTAGTGGGCCGCGGACTAGCGGGGGGGCAGATACGCAGTATTTT.

The chain joins TRBV6-2 or TRBV6-3 to TRBJ2-7, with D possibly matching TRBD1 (6 bases). Germline V lookup: CDR1 MNHEY, CDR2 SVGEGT. This CDR3 spans 16 amino acids. V was cut by 4 bases and J by 3 bases, with 19 bases left in between. This CDR3 is CASSFARPSDSYEQYF. CDR3 DNA sequence: TGTGCCAGCAGTTTCGCCCGACCCTCGGACAGCTACGAGCAGTACTTC.

This clone has a single count. V is TRBV5-5 and J is TRBJ2-2, with D possibly matching TRBD2 (6 bases). Between the trimmed V and J ends, which lost 4 bases and 4 bases, there was a span of 11 bases. This CDR3 has 14 amino acids. The germline V gene encodes CDR1 SGHKS and CDR2 YYEKEE (reference sequence). The CDR3 region has the DNA TGTGCCAGCAGCCGGGGACTTGGCACCGGGGAGCTGTTTTTT. This codes for CASSRGLGTGELFF.

This chain joins TRBV27 and TRBJ2-1; D might be TRBD1 (5 bases). The V and J ends lost 8 bases and 4 bases respectively, with 21 bases between them. The CDR3 loop spans 16 amino acids. Germline V gene data show CDR1 as MNHEY and CDR2 as SMNVEV (reference sequence). The CDR3 region has the DNA TGTGCCAGCGGGGCCCAGGGTCCTGCACTATACAATGAGCAGTTCTTC. Its protein is CASGAQGPALYNEQFF.

This clone was observed once. The chain has TRBV7-8 and TRBJ2-4; D perhaps matches TRBD1 (5 bases). Trimming removed 5 bases at V and 3 bases at J, with 14 bases between. CDR1 SGHVS and CDR2 FQNEAQ come from the germline V gene. CDR3 length: 15 amino acids. DNA of the CDR3: TGTGCCAGCAGCCTAGGGCAGGGCCGCAAAAACATTCAGTACTTC. As protein: CASSLGQGRKNIQYF.

The chain combines TRBV7-9 with TRBJ1-4; TRBD1 aligns across 7 bases. V was pared by 3 bases and J by 8 bases, with 6 bases of the junction left unmatched. Germline V CDR1 and CDR2: SEHNR, FQNEAQ (reference sequence). This CDR3 is 14 amino acids long. The CDR3 protein is CASSFDRVGEKLFF. The CDR3 DNA is TGTGCCAGCAGCTTTGACAGGGTGGGAGAAAAACTGTTTTTT.

V usage is TRBV28 and J usage is TRBJ2-7; D is unresolved. The CDR3 is 14 residues long. V dropped 3 bases and J dropped 2 bases, with 11 bases sitting between them. Germline V lookup: CDR1 MDHEN, CDR2 SYDVKM. This CDR3 is CASSLFRIPYEQYF. In DNA form, the CDR3 reads TGTGCCAGCAGTTTGTTCAGGATACCCTACGAGCAGTACTTC.

This chain joins TRBV21-1 and TRBJ1-1; TRBD1, the D gene given by the table, was not confirmed from the DNA. TRBV21-1 is an annotated pseudogene. CDR3 length: 15 amino acids. The CDR3, as DNA: TGTGCCAGCAGCAAACTTAGGGGGTCGAGTACTGAAGCTTTCTTT. It yields the protein CASSKLRGSSTEAFF.